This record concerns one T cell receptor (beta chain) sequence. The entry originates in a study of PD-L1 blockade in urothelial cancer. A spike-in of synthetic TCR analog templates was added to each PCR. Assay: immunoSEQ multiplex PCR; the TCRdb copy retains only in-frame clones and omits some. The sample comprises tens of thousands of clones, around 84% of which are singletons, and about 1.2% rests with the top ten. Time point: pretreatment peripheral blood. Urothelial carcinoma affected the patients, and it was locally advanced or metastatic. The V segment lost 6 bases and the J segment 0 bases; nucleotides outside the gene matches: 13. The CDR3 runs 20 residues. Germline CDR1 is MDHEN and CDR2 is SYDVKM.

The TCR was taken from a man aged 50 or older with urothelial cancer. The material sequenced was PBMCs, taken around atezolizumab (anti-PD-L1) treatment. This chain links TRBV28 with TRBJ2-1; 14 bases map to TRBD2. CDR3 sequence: CASSRLGTSGSRGSYNEQFF. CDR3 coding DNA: TGTGCCAGCAGCCGCCTCGGGACTAGCGGGAGTCGGGGCTCCTACAATGAGCAGTTCTTC.